This TCR beta chain emerged from a study of glioma-infiltrating T cells. The germline gives CDR1 WNHNN, CDR2 SYGVQD (reference sequence). J lost 8 bases, V lost 3 bases, and 5 bases had no gene match. The CDR3 contains 13 residues. This clonotype was observed a handful of times. TCR alpha and beta CDR3 regions were amplified from RNA using iRepertoire nested multiplex PCR. TCRdb re-derived calls from the multiplex PCR reads in MiXCR, one entry per CDR3 protein. The sample lists some 130,000 distinct CDR3 sequences, around 23% occurring once. This chain uses TRBV10-1 with TRBJ2-3, with TRBD1 identical over 7 bases. This TCR derives from a human donor with low-grade glioma or glioblastoma, undergoing nonglioma brain surgery, or in good health (not recorded which). The sequenced sample consisted of glioma tissue, nonneoplastic brain tissue, or PBMCs (not recorded which). In DNA, the CDR3 is TGCGCCAGCAGTGACCAGGGGGATGGTACGCAGTATTTT. Protein sequence: CASSDQGDGTQYF.